This is a list of T cell receptor beta chains from one sample in a study of T-cell memory formation after mild COVID-19. MiXCR, run by TCRdb on the 5' RACE reads, gives a single entry per CDR3 protein. The data hold about half a million distinct CDR3 sequences, with roughly 18% observed a single time. Sequences were obtained from PBMCs or a T cell subset sorted from them (not recorded which). The receptor set was obtained from an adult woman who had mild COVID-19 (a few samples of this study predate the infection). Cell type and time point are not known. The CDR3 runs from the conserved cysteine through the conserved F or W. A D gene is named only where the DNA matches it firmly. A clone size is listed for some rows: how often the clone was seen (once, few, many), or a class if it is expanded.

clone_size j_call v_call d_call cdr3_aa cdr3_nt
many TRBJ2-2 TRBV13 . CASSLRSWSTGELFF TGTGCCAGCAGCTTAAGGTCCTGGTCGACCGGGGAGCTGTTTTTT
few TRBJ1-1 TRBV20-1 . CSARGFRVTEAFF TGCAGTGCTAGAGGGTTCAGGGTCACTGAAGCTTTCTTT
. TRBJ2-2 TRBV24-1 TRBD1 CATSDRDRAGTGELFF TGTGCCACCAGTGATCGGGACAGGGCTGGAACCGGGGAGCTGTTTTTT
. TRBJ2-3 TRBV7-6 TRBD2 CASSPGGYTDTQYF TGTGCCAGCAGCCCCGGGGGGTACACAGATACGCAGTATTTT
. TRBJ1-3 TRBV9 TRBD1 CASSVARDRPSGNTIYF TGTGCCAGCAGCGTAGCCCGGGACAGGCCCTCTGGAAACACCATATATTTT
few TRBJ2-2 TRBV24-1 . CATSDRKGGTGELFF TGTGCCACCAGTGATAGGAAGGGAGGTACCGGGGAGCTGTTTTTT
few TRBJ2-1 TRBV5-4 TRBD1 CATTGQAGGNEQFF TGTGCCACCACGGGGCAGGCAGGGGGCAATGAGCAGTTCTTC
. TRBJ2-1 TRBV6-5 . CASSYSPQSSYNEQFF TGTGCCAGCAGTTACTCGCCACAGAGCTCCTACAATGAGCAGTTCTTC
. TRBJ1-6 TRBV4-3 . CASSRKTVDNSPLHF TGCGCCAGCAGCCGAAAGACAGTAGATAATTCACCCCTCCACTTT
. TRBJ2-5 TRBV5-1 TRBD1 CASSLGDRVSETQYF TGCGCCAGCAGCTTGGGGGACAGGGTATCCGAGACCCAGTACTTC
few TRBJ2-3 TRBV5-1 . CASSLVSRIEDTQYF TGCGCCAGCAGCTTGGTCTCTAGAATTGAAGATACGCAGTATTTT
. TRBJ1-2 TRBV20-1 TRBD1 CSAWRKGAYGYTF TGCAGTGCTTGGCGAAAGGGGGCGTATGGCTACACCTTC